Detailed here is one T cell receptor beta chain. This entry belongs to a study of blood T cell repertoires in COVID-19. Across the whole study: Samples taken during acute and convalescent COVID-19 were collected in the United States, Italy and Spain. PBMCs, B-cell-depleted T cells, or T cells were the source of the cDNA or gDNA that made up the material.

Enrollees, roughly 18 to 90 years old, lived in 24 US areas. V lost 0 bases, J lost 7 bases, and 4 bases stayed unmatched. This CDR3 is built from 15 residues. CDR1 is SGHAT, CDR2 FQNNGV, per germline. The table came from immunoSEQ multiplex PCR; TCRdb's copy has only in-frame clones and leaves some out. The repertoire holds around 160,000 clones, with 80% as singletons. The clonotype was recovered from a woman aged 60-75 years who had recovered from COVID-19. The chain recombines TRBV11-2 with TRBJ2-1, with 9 bases fitting TRBD2. The specimen sequenced was PBMCs or T cells enriched from blood (not recorded which). The CDR3 here is CASSLEGTSRNEQFF. Here the CDR3 DNA reads TGTGCCAGCAGCTTAGAAGGGACTAGCCGGAATGAGCAGTTCTTC.